The source of this T cell receptor (beta chain) is a study of post-analysis software for immune sequencing data. As for the study in general: The cohort encompassed relapsing-remitting, secondary progressive and progressive-relapsing multiple sclerosis disease courses.

Tagging with unique molecular identifiers was a feature of the TCR beta cDNA libraries. TCRdb redid the calling of the PCR reads with MiXCR, one entry per CDR3 protein. The data contain around 180,000 distinct CDR3 sequences, approximately 28% of them singletons. The source is a girl between 5 and 17 years old with multiple sclerosis. The sequencing input was blood.

The CDR3 nucleotides read TGTGCCAGCAGCTTAGGGCCCACTGGAAACACCATATATTTT. Translated, it gives CASSLGPTGNTIYF. The V and J genes are TRBV7-3 and TRBJ1-3; D call uncertain. The germline V gene encodes CDR1 SGHTA and CDR2 FQGTGA. The CDR3 spans 14 residues. The ends were cut back, 2 bases at V and 2 bases at J, with 7 bases in the middle.